The rows below give T cell receptor beta chains drawn from one sample of a study of blood T cells in healthy people across ages. TCRdb re-derived calls from the 5' RACE reads in MiXCR, one entry per CDR3 protein. The profile shows roughly 2 million distinct CDR3 sequences, around 50% of them singletons. Material for sequencing was blood. These TCRs come from a woman between 40 and 55 years old in good health. Each CDR3 is given with its conserved first and last residue. Fields, in order: J gene, CDR3 length, D gene, V gene, clone size, CDR3 DNA, CDR3 protein. A D gene is named only where the DNA matches it firmly. Some rows mark clone size as missing; the rest say once, few, many or name a class of expanded clone.

TRBJ2-5	19	TRBD2	TRBV13	NA	TGTGCCAGCAGCTCCCAGTTGGGACTAGCGGAGTCGATCCAAGAGACCCAGTACTTC	CASSSQLGLAESIQETQYF
TRBJ2-5	12	TRBD1	TRBV29-1	few	TGCAGCGTCTGGACAGGGAGAGAGACCCAGTACTTC	CSVWTGRETQYF
TRBJ2-7	13	NA	TRBV7-8	few	TGTGCCAGCAGCTTCCGGGTCCCTTTCGAGCAGTACTTC	CASSFRVPFEQYF
TRBJ2-7	15	TRBD2	TRBV6-1	many	TGTGCCAGCAGTCCACTAGCGGGGCGGTCCTACGAGCAGTACTTC	CASSPLAGRSYEQYF
TRBJ2-5	12	NA	TRBV15	NA	TGTGCCACCAGCGCGCTCCAAGAGACCCAGTACTTC	CATSALQETQYF
TRBJ1-1	13	TRBD1	TRBV5-1	NA	TGCGCCAGCAGCGTGGGAGCGGACAGGGAAGCTTTCTTT	CASSVGADREAFF
TRBJ2-1	14	TRBD2	TRBV6-5	NA	TGTGCCAGCAGTAACCCGCGGGGGTACAATGAGCAGTTCTTC	CASSNPRGYNEQFF
TRBJ2-7	11	NA	TRBV27	NA	TGTGCCAGACGGGACCGCCATGAGCAGTACTTC	CARRDRHEQYF
TRBJ2-1	14	NA	TRBV5-1	few	TGCGCCAGCAGCTCCGGTCAGGGTCACGATGAGCAGTTCTTC	CASSSGQGHDEQFF
TRBJ2-7	15	TRBD2	TRBV7-2	NA	TGTGCCAGCAGCTTACACGGGGGGGGCCGCTACGAGCAGTACTTC	CASSLHGGGRYEQYF
TRBJ2-1	13	NA	TRBV20-1	NA	TGCAGTGCAGGGGGGGGAAACTACAATGAGCAGTTCTTC	CSAGGGNYNEQFF
TRBJ1-1	15	NA	TRBV4-2	once	TGTGCCAGCAGCCAGGTCGGGGACTTCGACACTGAAGCTTTCTTT	CASSQVGDFDTEAFF
TRBJ2-7	17	TRBD2	TRBV5-1	NA	TGCGCCAGCAGCTTCGGGCCGCTAGCGGGGGGGTCCTACGAGCAGTACTTC	CASSFGPLAGGSYEQYF
TRBJ1-1	14	NA	TRBV12-3/TRBV12-4	NA	TGTGCCAGCAGCCCATCGGGGACGAACACTGAAGCTTTCTTT	CASSPSGTNTEAFF
TRBJ1-1	13	TRBD1	TRBV25-1	NA	TGTGCCAGCACTCCCGGACAGGGGCGGAAAACTTTCTTT	CASTPGQGRKTFF
TRBJ1-2	12	TRBD1	TRBV6-5	few	TGTGCCAGCAGTTCGACAGGGGGTAGCTACACCTTC	CASSSTGGSYTF
TRBJ2-4	17	NA	TRBV27	NA	TGTGCCAGCAGTTTATCCGCAGGGGCTGGGCCCAAAAACATTCAGTACTTC	CASSLSAGAGPKNIQYF
TRBJ1-4	15	NA	TRBV2	NA	TGTGCCAGCAGCCCCTCCAGGCCCCATAATGAAAAACTGTTTTTT	CASSPSRPHNEKLFF
TRBJ2-3	19	NA	TRBV7-8	NA	TGTGCCAGCAGCTTAGAAGTGTCTGTACGTTGGAGGAGCACAGATACGCAGTATTTT	CASSLEVSVRWRSTDTQYF
TRBJ2-7	14	TRBD2	TRBV6-2/TRBV6-3	NA	TGTGCCAGCACTCCACCGGGACTACGAAGTGATACGTACTTC	CASTPPGLRSDTYF
TRBJ2-7	16	TRBD1	TRBV9	NA	TGTGCCAGCAGCGTAGACCCCGGGACAGGAGCCTACGAGCAGTACTTC	CASSVDPGTGAYEQYF
TRBJ2-7	13	NA	TRBV6-2/TRBV6-3	NA	TGTGCCAGCAGTCAATTAAAGGATTACGAGCAGTACTTC	CASSQLKDYEQYF
TRBJ2-5	14	TRBD2	TRBV27	NA	TGTGCCTGCAGTTCCCCCGGGGGGCAAGAGACCCAGTACTTC	CACSSPGGQETQYF
TRBJ2-5	15	TRBD2	TRBV29-1	NA	TGCAGCGTTCAGACCGGGACTAGCCACCAAGAGACCCAGTACTTC	CSVQTGTSHQETQYF
TRBJ2-7	15	TRBD1	TRBV5-1	NA	TGCGCCAGCAGCACAGGCAGGGGGAGTTCCTACGAGCAGTACTTC	CASSTGRGSSYEQYF
TRBJ1-2	17	NA	TRBV4-2	few	TGTGCCAGCAGCCAAGATGTAGGATTTATCCCTAACTATGGCTACACCTTC	CASSQDVGFIPNYGYTF
TRBJ2-1	13	TRBD1	TRBV4-1	NA	TGCGCCAGCAGCCAAGGGGGGACAGCTGAGCAGTTCTTC	CASSQGGTAEQFF
TRBJ2-5	15	NA	TRBV9	NA	TGTGCCAGCAGCGTAGATCGGGGGGCCGCAGAGACCCAGTACTTC	CASSVDRGAAETQYF
TRBJ2-4	15	TRBD1	TRBV7-2	few	TGTGCCAGCAGCCCACAGGGGCTAGCCAAAAACATTCAGTACTTC	CASSPQGLAKNIQYF
TRBJ1-5	13	NA	TRBV27	NA	TGTGCCAGCAGTTTGACCCTTGGCCGGCCCCAGCATTTT	CASSLTLGRPQHF
TRBJ2-1	13	TRBD1	TRBV6-5	NA	TGTGCCAGTATGACAGGGGGGGACAATGAGCAGTTCTTC	CASMTGGDNEQFF
TRBJ2-3	14	TRBD1	TRBV6-5	NA	TGTGCCAGCAGGACCAGGGGGAGCACAGATACGCAGTATTTT	CASRTRGSTDTQYF
TRBJ2-7	14	TRBD1	TRBV5-1	few	TGCGCCAGCAGCCCGAGACAGGGCGCCGTCCAGCAGTACTTC	CASSPRQGAVQQYF
TRBJ1-2	14	NA	TRBV10-3	once	TGTGCCATCAGTGAGAGTAAAGGGGTGGATGGCTACACCTTC	CAISESKGVDGYTF
TRBJ2-5	15	TRBD2	TRBV3-1	NA	TGTGCCAGCAGCCCATCTAGCGGGGGGGCAGAGACCCAGTACTTC	CASSPSSGGAETQYF
TRBJ2-3	17	TRBD2	TRBV27	NA	TGTGCCAGCAGTTTCAGGACTAGCGGGGGGGCCTTAGATACGCAGTATTTT	CASSFRTSGGALDTQYF
TRBJ2-6	16	NA	TRBV7-2	NA	TGTGCCAGCAGCTTCGCCGGGGGATCTGGGGCCAACGTCCTGACTTTC	CASSFAGGSGANVLTF
TRBJ1-4	14	NA	TRBV2	NA	TGTGCCAGCAGGTCGAGGGGCCTTAATGAAAAACTGTTTTTT	CASRSRGLNEKLFF